This record looks at one T cell receptor beta chain sequence and its context. This specimen comes from a study of shared clonotypes between healthy human individuals. Using immunoSEQ multiplex PCR, the repertoire was profiled, and TCRdb retains in-frame clones only, with some absent. The sample lists approximately 980,000 clones, less than 85% occurring once. Germline CDR1 and CDR2: KGHSH and LQKENI. The trim removed 6 bases at V and 5 bases at J, leaving 3 bases unmatched. CDR3 size: 12 residues. The rearrangement links TRBV18 to TRBJ2-7; 8 bases line up with TRBD1. This sequence was found in a young man in good health. Sequenced material: memory CD4+ T cells sorted from blood. The subset: CD45RA-negative fraction. The CDR3 region has the DNA TGTGCCAGCTCCCCGACAGGGGACGAGCAGTACTTC. Translated: CASSPTGDEQYF. Complete variable domain (other parts from reference TRBV18 and TRBJ2-7): NAGVMQNPRHLVRRRGQEARLRCSPMKGHSHVYWYRQLPEEGLKFMVYLQKENIIDESGMPKERFSAEFPKEGPSILRIQQVVRGDSAAYFCASSPTGDEQYFGPGTRLTVT.